The 18 T cell receptor beta chains in this list originate from one sample, sequenced in a study of T cells after yellow fever vaccination. From the 5' RACE reads, TCRdb called clonotypes with MiXCR, one entry per CDR3 protein. The sample includes 200,000 to 300,000 distinct CDR3 sequences, about 3.9% of them seen just once. The source material was PBMCs, sampled 15 days after the yellow fever booster vaccination. Receptors originate from a man between 18 and 35 years old who received the YFV17D yellow fever vaccine.

This clonotype was seen many times. The gene calls are TRBV5-1 and TRBJ1-1, with D perhaps matching TRBD1 (5 bases). This CDR3 region has 14 residues. Germline CDR1 SGHRS, CDR2 YFSETQ. Trimming removed 3 bases at V and 1 base at J, with 10 bases between. CDR3 protein: CASSWGGTNTEAFF. In DNA form, the CDR3 reads TGCGCCAGCAGCTGGGGGGGGACGAACACTGAAGCTTTCTTT.

This clonotype came up many times. The chain carries TRBV12-3 or TRBV12-4 and TRBJ1-4; D is ambiguous. V was trimmed by 5 bases and J by 4 bases, leaving 5 bases between them. CDR3 length: 12 amino acids. The CDR3 nucleotides read TGTGCCAGCAGTGACAATAATGAAAAACTGTTTTTT. It codes for CASSDNNEKLFF.

This clonotype was counted many times. Here the CDR3 reads CASSQRGAGPLTDTQYF. CDR3 DNA: TGTGCCAGCAGCCAGAGGGGGGCCGGCCCTTTAACAGATACGCAGTATTTT. The chain combines TRBV4-2 with TRBJ2-3, with D possibly being TRBD1 or TRBD2 (6 bases each). V lost 3 bases and J 3 bases, leaving 19 bases between the germline ends. The CDR3 contains 17 residues. Per the germline V gene, CDR1 is LGHNA and CDR2 is YNFKEQ.

This clonotype appeared many times. The chain has TRBV7-6 and TRBJ2-7, with D tentatively TRBD2 (6 bases). V dropped 5 bases and J dropped 1 base, with 21 bases sitting between them. CDR1 is SGHVS and CDR2 is FNYEAQ in the germline V gene. The CDR3 spans 17 residues. The CDR3 spells CASSPRAGLYSSYEQYV. Written as DNA, the CDR3 is TGTGCCAGCAGCCCCCGGGCGGGACTTTATTCTTCCTACGAGCAGTACGTC.

There are many counts of this clonotype. The chain links TRBV11-2 to TRBJ1-4; a possible D gene is TRBD1 (6 bases). This CDR3 is 12 amino acids long. Germline lookup yields CDR1 SGHAT and CDR2 FQNNGV. Trimming removed 5 bases at V and 8 bases at J, with 9 bases between. In DNA form, the CDR3 reads TGTGCCAGCAGCCGGGGGCCCGAAAAACTGTTTTTT. It translates to CASSRGPEKLFF.

This clonotype was observed many times. The V call is TRBV5-4, the J call TRBJ2-3; 7 bases match TRBD2. CDR3 length equals 16 residues. The J segment lost 3 bases and the V segment lost 4 bases, leaving 11 bases of the junction unmatched. Germline V gives CDR1 SGHNT, CDR2 YYREEE (reference sequence). The CDR3 spells CASSGAGHQQTDTQYF. CDR3 DNA sequence: TGTGCCAGCAGCGGAGCGGGGCACCAGCAAACAGATACGCAGTATTTT.

Ten or more counts support this clonotype. The CDR3 nucleotides read TGTGCCAGCAGCTTGGGGCAGAAAGCTTTCTTT. Its protein is CASSLGQKAFF. The rearrangement uses TRBV5-6 and TRBJ1-1; no clear D gene. V lost 0 bases and J lost 9, with 6 bases in between. CDR1 is SGHDT, CDR2 YYEEEE, per germline. The CDR3 sequence is 11 residues long. Based on the CDR3 plus reference TRBV5-6 and TRBJ1-1, the full variable domain is DAGVTQSPTHLIKTRGQQVTLRCSPKSGHDTVSWYQQALGQGPQFIFQYYEEEERQRGNFPDRFSGHQFPNYSSELNVNALLLGDSALYLCASSLGQKAFFGQGTRLTVV.

In its sample, this clonotype was seen many times. The V gene is TRBV7-8, the J gene TRBJ1-4; no reliable D call. V was clipped by 7 bases and J by 1 base, with 10 bases between them. The CDR3 consists of 14 residues. Germline assignment: CDR1 SGHVS and CDR2 FQNEAQ. The CDR3 is CASTDLLTNEKLFF. The CDR3 bases are TGTGCCAGCACCGACCTTTTAACTAATGAAAAACTGTTTTTT. The variable domain in full, with the rest retrieved from reference TRBV7-8 and TRBJ1-4, is GAGVSQSPRYKVAKRGQDVALRCDPISGHVSLFWYQQALGQGPEFLTYFQNEAQLDKSGLPSDRFFAERPEGSVSTLKIQRTQQEDSAVYLCASTDLLTNEKLFFGSGTQLSVL.

This clonotype was counted at least ten times. J is TRBJ2-7 and V is TRBV12-3 or TRBV12-4; no firm D call. The CDR3 covers 12 residues. V shed 5 bases and J shed 2 bases, with 7 bases lying between them. The CDR3 here is CASSPSTYEQYF. The CDR3 DNA reads TGTGCCAGCAGTCCCAGCACCTACGAGCAGTACTTC.

A few counts support this clonotype. The chain links TRBV20-1 to TRBJ2-3; tentative D call: TRBD2 (6 bases). Germline loops: CDR1 DFQATT, CDR2 SNEGSKA (reference sequence). V gave up 0 bases and J gave up 0 bases, with 10 bases separating them. CDR3 size: 15 residues. CDR3 in DNA: TGCAGTGCTAGAGATAGGAGGGCGAGCACAGATACGCAGTATTTT. This codes for CSARDRRASTDTQYF.

This clonotype was observed many times. The chain employs TRBV4-3 and TRBJ2-3; 7 bases are shared with TRBD1. Losses at the gene ends were 3 bases for V and 4 bases for J; bases not matched to a gene: 13. Germline V gene lookup returns CDR1 LGHNA and CDR2 YSLEER. This CDR3 has 17 residues. For the CDR3, the DNA is TGCGCCAGCAGCCAGTCCCCAGGGGGTGGTTTAGCAGATACGCAGTATTTT. Translating it yields CASSQSPGGGLADTQYF.

This clonotype was seen many times. This chain links TRBV25-1 with TRBJ2-1, with D maybe TRBD1 (5 bases). This CDR3 comprises 16 residues. V lost 3 bases, J lost 3 bases, and 15 bases lay in between. Per the germline V gene, CDR1 is MGHDK and CDR2 is SYGVNS. This CDR3 is CASSDQGFSFYNEQFF. Written as DNA, the CDR3 is TGTGCCAGCAGTGATCAGGGTTTCTCCTTCTACAATGAGCAGTTCTTC. The entire variable domain, with the rest obtained from reference TRBV25-1 and TRBJ2-1, is as follows: EADIYQTPRYLVIGTGKKITLECSQTMGHDKMYWYQQDPGMELHLIHYSYGVNSTEKGDLSSESTVSRIRTEHFPLTLESARPSHTSQYLCASSDQGFSFYNEQFFGPGTRLTVL.

This clonotype was seen repeatedly, ten times or more. The chain links TRBV28 to TRBJ2-3; D possibly corresponds to TRBD1 (5 bases). The CDR3 runs to 14 residues. Trimming stripped 5 bases from V and 4 bases from J, with 13 bases between. CDR1 is MDHEN and CDR2 is SYDVKM in the germline V gene. The CDR3 spells CASSVGHNADTQYF. The CDR3 region has the DNA TGTGCCAGCAGTGTGGGGCACAACGCAGATACGCAGTATTTT.

This clonotype has ten or more counts. The rearrangement joins TRBV7-2 to TRBJ2-1; tentatively, D is TRBD1 (6 bases). Trimming left V 7 bases short and J 7 bases short, with 17 bases between. The length of the CDR3 is 14 residues. From germline, CDR1 is SGHTA and CDR2 FQGNSA. The CDR3 reads CASTTGWGPNEQFF. In DNA form, the CDR3 reads TGTGCCAGCACCACGGGCTGGGGGCCTAATGAGCAGTTCTTC.

This clonotype was observed many times. The chain recombines TRBV7-2 with TRBJ2-7; a possible D gene is TRBD1 (6 bases). From germline, CDR1 is SGHTA and CDR2 FQGNSA. Trimming stripped 0 bases from V and 2 bases from J, with 8 bases between. The CDR3 has 14 residues. CDR3 residues: CASSLAAGAYEQYV. DNA of the CDR3: TGTGCCAGCAGCTTAGCGGCAGGGGCCTACGAGCAGTACGTC.

This clonotype has a count of ten or more. CDR3 DNA: TGCAGTGCTAGAATTCGACTAGCGGGGCATGGGACCCAGTACTTC. Protein sequence: CSARIRLAGHGTQYF. This chain joins TRBV20-1 and TRBJ2-5, with 11 nucleotides matching TRBD2. CDR1 and CDR2 from the germline V gene are DFQATT and SNEGSKA (reference sequence). V lost 2 bases to trimming and J lost 7 bases; unmatched junction nucleotides: 9. The CDR3 is made up of 15 amino acids.

This chain uses TRBV6-5 with TRBJ2-3; 7 bases are shared with TRBD1. The germline gives CDR1 MNHEY, CDR2 SVGAGI. The CDR3 sequence is 15 residues long. The junction had 5 bases not matched to a gene; V was cut back by 0 bases and J by 5 bases. The chain's CDR3 is CASSYSRGGEDTQYF. The CDR3 DNA reads as TGTGCCAGCAGTTACTCCAGAGGGGGCGAAGATACGCAGTATTTT.

This clonotype was seen many times. CDR3 in amino acids: CSARDARQGPTGELFF. For the CDR3, the DNA is TGCAGTGCTAGAGATGCGAGACAGGGGCCCACCGGGGAGCTGTTTTTT. The rearrangement uses TRBV20-1 and TRBJ2-2; 8 nucleotides align to TRBD1. The V and J ends lost 0 bases and 4 bases, in that order; junction bases with no gene match: 7. The germline V gene encodes CDR1 DFQATT and CDR2 SNEGSKA (reference sequence). This CDR3 region has 16 residues.